This entry lists 23 T cell receptor beta chains sequenced from one sample in a study of human T cells and chemical hapten exposure. TCRdb reprocessed the RACE reads with MiXCR, giving one entry per CDR3 protein. The profile shows 150,000 to 200,000 distinct CDR3 sequences, under 25% of them singletons. Time point of the sample: patch test 3, about 24 weeks after DPC sensitization. Treatment here: therapeutic diphenylcyclopropenone sensitization with weekly scalp DPC. Sequencing used whole blood, obtained in connection with sensitization to the hapten diphenylcyclopropenone (DPC). The receptors stem from a middle-aged woman with alopecia areata. Some clones in this sample may be carry-over from other donors' samples.

The rearrangement links TRBV7-9 to TRBJ2-7; 11 bases agree with TRBD1. V was clipped by 11 bases and J by 2 bases; unmatched bases: 5. The CDR3 loop spans 13 amino acids. The germline CDR1 and CDR2 sequences are SEHNR and FQNEAQ (reference sequence). In DNA form, the CDR3 reads TGTGCCGTCCAGGACAGGGGGCCCTACGAGCAGTACTTC. This sequence encodes CAVQDRGPYEQYF.

This clonotype has a handful of counts. The V call is TRBV6-5, the J call TRBJ2-3; TRBD1 matches 8 bases. CDR3 length equals 15 residues. V shed 4 bases, J shed 3 bases, and the junction held 6 bases outside the gene matches. Germline CDR1 and CDR2: MNHEY and SVGAGI. CDR3 DNA: TGTGCCAGCAGTTTGCAGGGGGCAAGTACAGATACGCAGTATTTT. Protein: CASSLQGASTDTQYF.

This clonotype was found a few times. The rearrangement uses TRBV7-3 and TRBJ1-5; TRBD1 is a possible D gene (5 bases). The CDR3 spans 15 residues. V gave up 2 bases and J gave up 5 bases, with 13 bases separating them. CDR1 is SGHTA, CDR2 FQGTGA, per germline. The DNA of the CDR3 is TGTGCCAGCAGCTTACGGTATCGAGGGGATCAGCCCCAGCATTTT. It yields the protein CASSLRYRGDQPQHF.

This clonotype was counted ten times or more. The chain uses TRBV5-1 and TRBJ2-1, with D possibly TRBD2 on 6 matching bases. CDR3 length: 15 residues. Trimming pared 0 bases from V and 9 bases from J, leaving 16 bases between. Germline V gene sequence: CDR1 SGHRS, CDR2 YFSETQ. The CDR3 DNA reads TGCGCCAGCAGCTTGGTTAGCGGCCGTAGGAGTGAGCAGTTCTTC. Amino acid sequence: CASSLVSGRRSEQFF.

Remarks on this clonotype: One end of the junction fails to match germline, which may point to a read error. V is TRBV5-1 and J is TRBJ1-1; 7 bases align to TRBD1. CDR1 is SGHRS, CDR2 YFSETQ, per germline. CDR3 length: 15 amino acids. The CDR3 here is CASSWSGQRNAEAFF. The CDR3 DNA is TGCGCCAGCAGCTGGTCGGGACAGAGGAACGCTGAAGCTTTCTTT.

This clonotype has a handful of counts. This chain joins TRBV2 and TRBJ2-1; 8 bases align to TRBD2. This CDR3 has 15 amino acids. V dropped 8 bases and J dropped 2; count of bases not matched to a gene: 8. CDR1 SNHLY and CDR2 FYNNEI come from the germline V gene. The CDR3 DNA is TGTGCCAGCCGTCTAGGGCGGGGGGCCTACAATGAGCAGTTCTTC. It yields the protein CASRLGRGAYNEQFF.

This clonotype was seen a handful of times. Here the CDR3 reads CSVDGLRASMNTEAFF. DNA for the CDR3: TGCAGCGTTGACGGATTAAGGGCCTCCATGAACACTGAAGCTTTCTTT. The chain joins TRBV29-1 to TRBJ1-1; no definite D call. Germline V CDR1 and CDR2: SQVTM, ANQGSEA. This CDR3 has 16 residues. V lost 3 bases, J lost 0 bases, and 17 bases lay in between.

A few counts support this clonotype. The rearrangement links TRBV5-4 to TRBJ1-1, with 8 bases lining up with TRBD1. This CDR3 is 14 amino acids long. V lost 1 base, J lost 7 bases, and 6 bases stayed unmatched. Germline loops: CDR1 SGHNT, CDR2 YYREEE (reference sequence). The CDR3 DNA reads TGTGCCAGCAGCTTGCAGGGGGCGCAGGATGAAGCTTTCTTT. This gives the protein CASSLQGAQDEAFF. Variable domain in full (rest from reference TRBV5-4 and TRBJ1-1): ETGVTQSPTHLIKTRGQQVTLRCSSQSGHNTVSWYQQALGQGPQFIFQYYREEENGRGNFPPRFSGLQFPNYSSELNVNALELDDSALYLCASSLQGAQDEAFFGQGTRLTVV.

This clonotype has more than one count but fewer than ten. The chain has TRBV6-4 and TRBJ2-3, with D perhaps TRBD1 (6 bases). CDR1 and CDR2 from the germline V gene are MRHNA and SNTAGT. Trimming cost V 3 bases and J 3 bases, with 13 bases left between them. The CDR3 loop spans 15 amino acids. The CDR3 loop reads CASSEFDRRTDTQYF. CDR3 sequence (DNA): TGTGCCAGCAGTGAGTTCGACAGGAGGACAGATACGCAGTATTTT.

V and J are TRBV10-3 and TRBJ2-5, with D perhaps TRBD2 (5 bases). This CDR3 is 13 amino acids long. Trimming shortened V by 6 bases and J by 5 bases, and 13 bases separated the two germline ends. Per the germline V gene, CDR1 is ENHRY and CDR2 is SYGVKD. The CDR3 is CAISQTRAETQYF. The CDR3 DNA is TGTGCCATCAGCCAAACTAGAGCCGAGACCCAGTACTTC.

The V and J genes are TRBV6-5 and TRBJ2-7; a weak D match, TRBD2 (6 bases). Germline V CDR1 and CDR2: MNHEY, SVGAGI. This CDR3 is built from 13 residues. Trimming left V 8 bases short and J 3 bases short, with 14 bases between. The CDR3 DNA reads as TGTGCCAGCTCAAGGGAGGTTTTCTACGAGCAGTACTTC. It translates to CASSREVFYEQYF.

This clonotype has just a few counts. The V gene is TRBV24-1, the J gene TRBJ2-1, with 12 nucleotides matching TRBD1. The germline V gene has CDR1 KGHDR and CDR2 SFDVKD. The CDR3 spans 13 residues. Trimming at V came to 10 bases and at J to 7 bases, leaving 4 bases not matched to a gene. CDR3 sequence reads: CATGTGGWNEQFF. CDR3 sequence (DNA): TGTGCCACGGGGACAGGGGGCTGGAATGAGCAGTTCTTC.

The rearrangement uses TRBV12-3 or TRBV12-4 and TRBJ1-1; no reliable D call. Trimming stripped 8 bases from V and 4 bases from J, with 11 bases between. This CDR3 contains 12 residues. The chain's CDR3 is CASDYGSTEAFF. CDR3 in DNA: TGTGCCAGCGACTATGGGAGCACTGAAGCTTTCTTT.

This clonotype was found a few times. The J gene is TRBJ2-1, the V gene TRBV29-1, with 8 positions matching TRBD1. The CDR3 is 16 residues long. The trim removed 1 base at V and 1 base at J, leaving 6 bases unmatched. Germline V CDR1 and CDR2: SQVTM, ANQGSEA. The CDR3 spells CSVEGDRGESYNEQFF. The CDR3, as DNA: TGCAGCGTTGAAGGCGACAGGGGTGAGTCCTACAATGAGCAGTTCTTC.

This clonotype was seen only a few times. This chain uses TRBV9 with TRBJ2-1; TRBD2 agrees at 8 bases. Trimming cost V 5 bases and J 4 bases; bases outside gene matches: 11. From germline, CDR1 is SGDLS and CDR2 YYNGEE. The CDR3 totals 16 residues. In nucleotides, the CDR3 is TGTGCCAGCAGTCAGGGTTCAAGCGGGGGTTACAATGAGCAGTTCTTC. Protein product: CASSQGSSGGYNEQFF.

V usage is TRBV12-3 or TRBV12-4 and J usage is TRBJ2-7, with TRBD1 as a possible D gene (6 bases). Trimming removed 5 bases from V and 4 bases from J, with 9 bases in between. This CDR3 region has 12 residues. The CDR3 loop is CASSITGYEQYF. In nucleotides, the CDR3 is TGTGCCAGCAGTATCACAGGGTACGAGCAGTACTTC.

The chain uses TRBV27 and TRBJ1-4; tentative D call: TRBD1 (5 bases). The ends were cut back, 0 bases at V and 5 bases at J, with 10 bases in the middle. Looked up from germline, CDR1 is MNHEY and CDR2 is SMNVEV (reference sequence). This CDR3 is 15 amino acids long. Written as DNA, the CDR3 is TGTGCCAGCAGTTTATCGGGGACTGCCAATGAAAAACTGTTTTTT. It codes for CASSLSGTANEKLFF. Combining the CDR3 with reference TRBV27 and TRBJ1-4 gives the whole variable domain EAQVTQNPRYLITVTGKKLTVTCSQNMNHEYMSWYRQDPGLGLRQIYYSMNVEVTDKGDVPEGYKVSRKEKRNFPLILESPSPNQTSLYFCASSLSGTANEKLFFGSGTQLSVL.

This clonotype was observed a handful of times. This chain uses TRBV7-9 with TRBJ2-5; D call uncertain. V was cut by 5 bases and J by 5 bases, with 21 bases left in between. The CDR3 totals 16 residues. The germline V gene encodes CDR1 SEHNR and CDR2 FQNEAQ (reference sequence). Here the CDR3 reads CASSPSLGYLAETQYF. Here the CDR3 DNA reads TGTGCCAGCAGCCCCTCGCTGGGCTATCTGGCGGAGACCCAGTACTTC.

The gene calls are TRBV29-1 and TRBJ2-5, with 8 nucleotides matching TRBD1. The CDR3 has 13 amino acids. CDR1 and CDR2 (germline): SQVTM, ANQGSEA. V was pared by 3 bases and J by 5 bases, with 5 bases of the junction left unmatched. This chain's CDR3 is CSVERQGLETQYF. The CDR3 DNA follows: TGCAGCGTTGAGAGACAGGGGTTGGAGACCCAGTACTTC. Filled out from reference TRBV29-1 and TRBJ2-5, the complete variable domain reads SAVISQKPSRDICQRGTSLTIQCQVDSQVTMMFWYRQQPGQSLTLIATANQGSEATYESGFVIDKFPISRPNLTFSTLTVSNMSPEDSSIYLCSVERQGLETQYFGPGTRLLVL.

This rearrangement joins TRBV6-2 or TRBV6-3 to TRBJ2-1; TRBD2 matches at 9 bases. With V trimmed by 6 bases and J by 10 bases, 10 bases remained unmatched. The CDR3 length is 14 residues. Per germline, CDR1 MNHEY and CDR2 SVGEGT. The CDR3 is CASRPGTSIFEQFF. The CDR3 coding sequence is TGTGCCAGCAGGCCCGGGACTAGCATTTTCGAGCAGTTCTTC.

This clonotype was detected a few times. The J gene is TRBJ1-1, the V gene TRBV29-1; no definite D call. This CDR3 comprises 15 residues. The germline V gene encodes CDR1 SQVTM and CDR2 ANQGSEA. Trimming stripped 0 bases from V and 0 bases from J, with 11 bases between. CDR3: CSVEDFWTVNTEAFF. In nucleotides, the CDR3 is TGCAGCGTTGAAGATTTTTGGACGGTGAACACTGAAGCTTTCTTT.

V is TRBV7-2 and J is TRBJ2-3, with TRBD2 as a possible D gene (6 bases). CDR1 is SGHTA, CDR2 FQGNSA, per germline. The CDR3 is 15 residues long. V lost 0 bases and J lost 4, with 11 bases in between. The CDR3 spells CASSLARENPDTQYF. In DNA, the CDR3 is TGTGCCAGCAGCTTAGCGCGGGAAAACCCAGATACGCAGTATTTT. Based on the CDR3 plus reference TRBV7-2 and TRBJ2-3, the full variable domain is GAGVSQSPSNKVTEKGKDVELRCDPISGHTALYWYRQSLGQGLEFLIYFQGNSAPDKSGLPSDRFSAERTGGSVSTLTIQRTQQEDSAVYLCASSLARENPDTQYFGPGTRLTVL.

The chain couples TRBV7-9 to TRBJ1-5; D not resolved. Germline loops: CDR1 SEHNR, CDR2 FQNEAQ (reference sequence). V was pared by 6 bases and J by 10 bases, with 13 bases between. The CDR3 contains 12 residues. This chain's CDR3 is CASSLPGDPQHF. In nucleotides, the CDR3 is TGTGCCAGCAGTTTGCCGGGAGATCCCCAGCATTTT. The full variable domain, completed using reference TRBV7-9 and TRBJ1-5, is DTGVSQNPRHKITKRGQNVTFRCDPISEHNRLYWYRQTLGQGPEFLTYFQNEAQLEKSRLLSDRFSAERPKGSFSTLEIQRTEQGDSAMYLCASSLPGDPQHFGDGTRLSIL.